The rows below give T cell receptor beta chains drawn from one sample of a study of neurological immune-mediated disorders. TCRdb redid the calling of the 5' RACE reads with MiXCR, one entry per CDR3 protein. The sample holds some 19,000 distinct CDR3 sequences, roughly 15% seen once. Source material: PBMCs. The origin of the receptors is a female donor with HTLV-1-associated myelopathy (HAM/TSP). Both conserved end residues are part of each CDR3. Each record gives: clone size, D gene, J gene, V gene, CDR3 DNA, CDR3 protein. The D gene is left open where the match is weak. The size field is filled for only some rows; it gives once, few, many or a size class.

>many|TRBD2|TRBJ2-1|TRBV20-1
TGCAGTGCTACCCGGGTAGCGGGGTCCTCCTACAATGAGCAGTTCTTC
CSATRVAGSSYNEQFF
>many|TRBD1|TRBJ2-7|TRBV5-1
TGCGCCAGCAGCTTAGGGACAGGGAGCCTCCACGAGCAGTACTTC
CASSLGTGSLHEQYF
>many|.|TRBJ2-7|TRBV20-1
TGCAGTGCTCAGGTTAGCGGCCACTACGAGCAGTACTTC
CSAQVSGHYEQYF
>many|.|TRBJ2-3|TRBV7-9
TGTGCCAGCAGCTTAGCCAGCACAGATACGCAGTATTTT
CASSLASTDTQYF
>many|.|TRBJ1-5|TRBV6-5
TGTGCCAGCAGTTACAGGGGCAATCAGCCCCAGCATTTT
CASSYRGNQPQHF
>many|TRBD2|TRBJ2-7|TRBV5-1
TGCGCCAGCAGCTTGGTCTCTGTAGCGGGGGCCTACGAGCAGTACTTC
CASSLVSVAGAYEQYF
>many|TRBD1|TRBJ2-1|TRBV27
TGTGCCAGCAGTGCCGGGACAGGGGCCTACAATGAGCAGTTCTTC
CASSAGTGAYNEQFF
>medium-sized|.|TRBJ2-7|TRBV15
TGTGCCACCAGCAGAGGATTCTACGAGCAGTACTTC
CATSRGFYEQYF
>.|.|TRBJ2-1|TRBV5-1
TGCGCCAGCAGCTTGGGTTCCGGAGACAATGAGCAGTTCTTC
CASSLGSGDNEQFF
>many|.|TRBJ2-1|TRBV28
.
CASSTSGLAYNEQFF
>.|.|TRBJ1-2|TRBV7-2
TGTGCCAGCATTTTTGGAAGTTCCTATGGCTACACCTTC
CASIFGSSYGYTF
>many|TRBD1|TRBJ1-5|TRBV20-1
TGCAGTGCCACACGGGGACAGGGGATTTATCAGCCCCAGCATTTT
CSATRGQGIYQPQHF
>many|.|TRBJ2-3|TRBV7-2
TGTGCCAGCAGCTTAGCCGTCTACACAGATACGCAGTATTTT
CASSLAVYTDTQYF
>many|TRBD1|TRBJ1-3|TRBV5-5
TGTGCCAGCAGCTACCGGGACAGTGCTGGAAACACCATATATTTT
CASSYRDSAGNTIYF
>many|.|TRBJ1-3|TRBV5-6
TGTGCCAGCAGCAATCCACTATTCGGGGCGTACACCATATATTTT
CASSNPLFGAYTIYF
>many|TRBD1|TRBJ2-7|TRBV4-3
TGCGCCAGCAGCCAGGACAGGGGTCGAAGCATGTACGAGCAGTACTTC
CASSQDRGRSMYEQYF
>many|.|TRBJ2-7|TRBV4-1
TGCGCCAGCAGCCGGATCGGACAAGTCTACGAGCAGTACTTC
CASSRIGQVYEQYF
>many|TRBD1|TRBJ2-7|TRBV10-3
TGTGCCATCAGTGACGGGACAGGGGGCTACGAGCAGTACTTC
CAISDGTGGYEQYF
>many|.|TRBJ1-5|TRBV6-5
TGTGCCAGCAGTTACGGACAAAATCAGCCCCAGCATTTT
CASSYGQNQPQHF
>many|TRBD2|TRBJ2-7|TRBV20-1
TGCAGTGCTAGAGTGCGGGGGGGGGCACGCGAGCAGTACTTC
CSARVRGGAREQYF